This passage covers 22 T cell receptor beta chains from one sample sequenced in a study of T cell responses to AZD1222 COVID-19 vaccine. TCRdb's copy holds only in-frame clones and misses some; the assay was immunoSEQ multiplex PCR. The sample has over 110,000 clones; about 90% are singletons. The sample in question was peripheral blood, obtained 28 days after the second AZD1222 dose. The source of these receptors is an adult who received the AZD1222 COVID-19 vaccine.

This chain links TRBV7-9 with TRBJ1-3; tentative D call: TRBD1 (5 bases). The CDR3 has 17 residues. The V gene's germline CDR1 is SEHNR and CDR2 FQNEAQ (reference sequence). Trimming left V 5 bases short and J 6 bases short, with 23 bases between. CDR3 region: CASSETPIQVIKNTIYF. CDR3 coding DNA: TGTGCCAGCAGCGAAACTCCCATACAGGTGATCAAAAACACCATATATTTT.

The V call is TRBV10-3, the J call TRBJ1-1, with 9 bases aligning to TRBD1. The CDR3 runs to 15 residues. The J segment lost 6 bases and the V segment lost 0 bases, leaving 5 bases of the junction unmatched. Germline CDR1 and CDR2: ENHRY and SYGVKD. The CDR3 DNA reads TGTGCCATCAGTGAGTCTGGACAGGGGTTTTCTGAAGCTTTCTTT. It codes for CAISESGQGFSEAFF.

The chain carries TRBV6-4 and TRBJ2-1; TRBD2 agrees at 11 bases. The ends lost 4 bases at V and 4 bases at J; junction bases unmatched: 3. CDR3 length: 15 residues. CDR1 is MRHNA, CDR2 SNTAGT, per germline. CDR3 residues: CASSALAGEYNEQFF. The CDR3, as DNA: TGTGCCAGCAGTGCACTAGCGGGGGAATACAATGAGCAGTTCTTC.

Written as DNA, the CDR3 is TGCAGTGCTGGACAGATCGAAGCTTTCTTT. This sequence encodes CSAGQIEAFF. This chain uses TRBV20-1 with TRBJ1-1, with D tentatively TRBD1 (6 bases). V was clipped by 5 bases and J by 8 bases, with 9 bases between them. The CDR3 is 10 residues long. Germline V CDR1 and CDR2: DFQATT, SNEGSKA (reference sequence).

The chain employs TRBV6-5 and TRBJ2-2, with D perhaps TRBD1 or TRBD2 (6 bases each). The V end lost 0 bases, the J end lost 7 bases, and 12 bases lay between the germline ends. The CDR3 is made up of 15 amino acids. The germline CDR1 and CDR2 sequences are MNHEY and SVGAGI. The CDR3 DNA reads TGTGCCAGCAGTTACTCCGGGGGCAAGGACGGGGAGCTGTTTTTT. Protein: CASSYSGGKDGELFF.

This chain connects TRBV4-3 to TRBJ2-5, with TRBD2 matching over 7 bases. The V and J ends lost 3 bases and 2 bases, in that order; junction bases with no gene match: 9. The CDR3 covers 16 residues. Germline CDR1 LGHNA, CDR2 YSLEER. The CDR3, as DNA: TGCGCCAGCAGCCAGAGGTTTACTAGCGTACAAGAGACCCAGTACTTC. This codes for CASSQRFTSVQETQYF.

The rearrangement joins TRBV7-3 to TRBJ1-1; no reliable D call. This CDR3 has 14 residues. Germline-derived CDR1 and CDR2 are SGHTA and FQGTGA. V dropped 1 base and J dropped 1 base, with 7 bases sitting between them. CDR3 in amino acids: CASSLMASNTEAFF. The CDR3 DNA follows: TGTGCCAGCAGCTTAATGGCTTCGAACACTGAAGCTTTCTTT.

The rearrangement links TRBV4-1 to TRBJ1-2, with a weak D call TRBD1 (5 bases). The CDR3 consists of 13 residues. V lost 1 base, J lost 4 bases, and 7 bases lay in between. Germline V gene sequence: CDR1 MGHRA, CDR2 YSYEKL. CDR3 protein: CASSQGGAYGYTF. CDR3 DNA sequence: TGCGCCAGCAGCCAAGGAGGGGCCTATGGCTACACCTTC.

The chain couples TRBV5-1 to TRBJ1-1; D gene ambiguous. With 6 bases removed from V and 0 bases from J, the gap between germline ends came to 15 bases. Germline V gene data show CDR1 as SGHRS and CDR2 as YFSETQ. The CDR3 sequence is 15 residues long. The CDR3 nucleotides read TGCGCCAGCACCCAAACCTCTGGAGTGAACACTGAAGCTTTCTTT. It yields the protein CASTQTSGVNTEAFF.

V is TRBV27 and J is TRBJ2-7; 11 nucleotides align to TRBD1. The CDR3 extends over 17 amino acids. The V gene's germline CDR1 is MNHEY and CDR2 SMNVEV (reference sequence). Trimming took 6 bases from V and 3 from J; bases not matched to a gene: 13. CDR3 DNA: TGTGCCAGCAGACAGGGACAGGGGGGTCCTCCTGGCTACGAGCAGTACTTC. Translated, it gives CASRQGQGGPPGYEQYF.

The V call is TRBV5-1, the J call TRBJ2-5; TRBD2 matches at 9 bases. The V segment lost 1 base and the J segment 2 bases; nucleotides outside the gene matches: 3. The CDR3 extends over 15 amino acids. Germline CDR1 and CDR2: SGHRS and YFSETQ. The CDR3 region has the DNA TGCGCCAGCAGCTTGAACGCGGGGGGGCAAGAGACCCAGTACTTC. It is translated as CASSLNAGGQETQYF.

V gene TRBV19 combines with J gene TRBJ1-5; tentative D call: TRBD1 (6 bases). V shed 5 bases and J shed 7 bases, with 18 bases lying between them. CDR1 and CDR2 (germline): LNHDA, SQIVND (reference sequence). This CDR3 region has 15 residues. The CDR3 region has the DNA TGTGCCAGTAGTGCCCAGGGAGGGGGTAGCCAGCCCCAGCATTTT. This sequence encodes CASSAQGGGSQPQHF.

The chain uses TRBV7-8 and TRBJ1-2; D might be TRBD1 (5 bases). Germline loops: CDR1 SGHVS, CDR2 FQNEAQ. The CDR3 loop spans 17 amino acids. V was pared by 1 base and J by 7 bases, with 22 bases between. This CDR3 reads CASSLVRGGDPRSGYTF. DNA for the CDR3: TGTGCCAGCAGCTTAGTTCGGGGAGGGGACCCCCGGAGTGGCTACACCTTC. The whole variable domain, filled in from reference TRBV7-8 and TRBJ1-2, reads GAGVSQSPRYKVAKRGQDVALRCDPISGHVSLFWYQQALGQGPEFLTYFQNEAQLDKSGLPSDRFFAERPEGSVSTLKIQRTQQEDSAVYLCASSLVRGGDPRSGYTFGSGTRLTVV.

The gene calls are TRBV18 and TRBJ1-2, with TRBD1 matching over 7 bases. J gave up 8 bases and V 4 bases, and 7 bases lay outside the gene matches. CDR3 length: 13 amino acids. Germline CDR1 and CDR2: KGHSH and LQKENI. In DNA form, the CDR3 reads TGTGCCAGCTCACTGGGACAGCTTTTGGGCTACACCTTC. This encodes CASSLGQLLGYTF.

The chain joins TRBV10-3 to TRBJ2-7; TRBD1 aligns across 7 bases. V trimming: 5 bases; J trimming: 3 bases; junction bases outside the gene matches: 7. CDR1 is ENHRY and CDR2 is SYGVKD in the germline V gene. There are 14 residues in the CDR3. DNA of the CDR3: TGTGCCATCAGTCCCGGGACAGCAGGCTACGAGCAGTACTTC. Encoded protein: CAISPGTAGYEQYF.

This sequence joins TRBV24-1 and TRBJ2-2; a possible D gene is TRBD2 (6 bases). Trimming removed 7 bases from V and 6 bases from J, with 14 bases in between. The CDR3 length is 14 residues. Germline V CDR1 and CDR2: KGHDR, SFDVKD. The CDR3 sequence is CATSHSGGAGELFF. The CDR3 DNA reads TGTGCCACCAGCCACTCCGGAGGGGCCGGGGAGCTGTTTTTT.

This chain connects TRBV18 to TRBJ2-1; no reliable D call. Trimming removed 4 bases from V and 0 bases from J, with 13 bases in between. There are 16 residues in the CDR3. From germline, CDR1 is KGHSH and CDR2 LQKENI. The CDR3 spells CASSLYDLISYNEQFF. As DNA, the CDR3 is TGTGCCAGCTCACTTTACGACCTAATCTCCTACAATGAGCAGTTCTTC.

The chain recombines TRBV6-4 with TRBJ2-3; D not certain. The CDR3 consists of 14 residues. Germline V gene sequence: CDR1 MRHNA, CDR2 SNTAGT. V was shortened by 2 bases and J by 1 base, with 7 bases between the two germline ends. DNA for the CDR3: TGTGCCAGCAGTGACGGGCCTGGCACAGATACGCAGTATTTT. Protein sequence: CASSDGPGTDTQYF.

The chain joins TRBV19 to TRBJ1-5; D may be TRBD1 (6 bases). Germline V gives CDR1 LNHDA, CDR2 SQIVND (reference sequence). This CDR3 is built from 14 residues. Trimming left V 1 base short and J 7 bases short, with 11 bases between. The chain's CDR3 is CASSIGGQRQPQHF. The CDR3 DNA reads as TGTGCCAGTAGTATAGGGGGGCAACGCCAGCCCCAGCATTTT. The full variable domain, in which reference TRBV19 and TRBJ1-5 provide the parts outside the CDR3, is DGGITQSPKYLFRKEGQNVTLSCEQNLNHDAMYWYRQDPGQGLRLIYYSQIVNDFQKGDIAEGYSVSREKKESFPLTVTSAQKNPTAFYLCASSIGGQRQPQHFGDGTRLSIL.

This clone was found once. The chain joins TRBV7-6 to TRBJ2-7, with TRBD2 matching over 12 bases. The CDR3 runs 14 residues. V was pared by 2 bases and J by 5 bases, with 1 base of the junction left unmatched. CDR1 is SGHVS, CDR2 FNYEAQ, per germline. CDR3 sequence reads: CASSLRLAGDEQYF. In DNA form, the CDR3 reads TGTGCCAGCAGCTTAAGACTAGCGGGGGACGAGCAGTACTTC.

The V gene is TRBV5-1, the J gene TRBJ1-3, with a possible D match to TRBD1 (5 bases). Trimming took off 4 bases at V and 0 bases at J, with 11 bases between the two ends. Germline lookup yields CDR1 SGHRS and CDR2 YFSETQ. The CDR3 sequence is 15 residues long. CDR3 nucleotide sequence: TGCGCCAGCAGCCCCAGGGAAAGCTCTGGAAACACCATATATTTT. It translates to CASSPRESSGNTIYF. Full variable domain (remainder filled in from reference TRBV5-1 and TRBJ1-3): KAGVTQTPRYLIKTRGQQVTLSCSPISGHRSVSWYQQTPGQGLQFLFEYFSETQRNKGNFPGRFSGRQFSNSRSEMNVSTLELGDSALYLCASSPRESSGNTIYFGEGSWLTVV.

The gene calls are TRBV7-2 and TRBJ1-5, with D uncertain. Trimming removed 3 bases from V and 2 bases from J, with 8 bases in between. The CDR3 contains 14 residues. CDR1 is SGHTA and CDR2 is FQGNSA in the germline V gene. The CDR3 nucleotides read TGTGCCAGCAGCTTGTGGCGCGGCAATCAGCCCCAGCATTTT. Protein product: CASSLWRGNQPQHF.